These 5 T cell receptor beta chains originate from one sample sequenced in a study of OX40 agonist ivuxolimab in advanced cancers. Using immunoSEQ multiplex PCR, the repertoire was profiled, and TCRdb retains in-frame clones only, with some absent. Of about 12,000 clones listed, over 60% are singletons. The material sequenced was CD4+ or CD8+ T cells sorted from blood, taken in a trial of the OX40 agonist ivuxolimab. The receptor source for this set is an adult with an advanced solid tumor such as melanoma, head and neck, liver or kidney cancer.

This clone is labeled as medium-sized (0.01 to 0.1%). The rearrangement uses TRBV6-6 and TRBJ2-7, with 7 bases fitting TRBD1. V dropped 7 bases and J dropped 3; count of bases not matched to a gene: 12. Germline V gene lookup returns CDR1 MNHNY and CDR2 SVGAGI (reference sequence). This CDR3 spans 15 amino acids. The CDR3 sequence is CASTLGRRGYYEQYF. The CDR3 DNA is TGTGCCAGCACCCTGGGCCGCAGGGGGTACTACGAGCAGTACTTC.

The V gene is TRBV6-1, the J gene TRBJ1-3; no clear D gene. V shed 1 base and J shed 3 bases, with 10 bases lying between them. The CDR3 covers 15 residues. Germline CDR1 is MNHNS and CDR2 is SASEGT. CDR3 in DNA: TGTGCCAGCAGTGAAGGGTTAGGCTTTGGAAACACCATATATTTT. As protein: CASSEGLGFGNTIYF.

Notes on this clone: One base separates it from a far larger clone, so it is likely a read error. This chain connects TRBV30 to TRBJ1-6, with D possibly matching TRBD1 (6 bases). The CDR3 sequence is 15 residues long. Germline CDR1 and CDR2: GTSNPN and SVGIG (reference sequence). V was cut by 4 bases and J by 6 bases, with 16 bases left in between. The chain's CDR3 is CAWKNNRVTNSPLHF. The CDR3 coding sequence is TGTGCCTGGAAGAATAACAGGGTAACTAATTCACCCCTCCACTTT.

The CDR3 sequence is CASSYNPGRTEAFF. CDR3 bases: TGTGCCAGCAGTTACAATCCAGGGCGCACTGAAGCTTTCTTT. The chain recombines TRBV6-5 with TRBJ1-1, with a tentative D call TRBD1 (5 bases). The germline gives CDR1 MNHEY, CDR2 SVGAGI. Trimming removed 2 bases at V and 4 bases at J, with 11 bases between. CDR3 length: 14 residues.

With respect to this clone: The sample has other DNA sequences that encode this CDR3 too. V gene TRBV11-2 combines with J gene TRBJ2-7; D unresolved. Trimming cost V 1 base and J 6 bases, with 10 bases left between them. Germline V gene data show CDR1 as SGHAT and CDR2 as FQNNGV. The CDR3 consists of 13 residues. In DNA, the CDR3 is TGTGCCAGCAGCTTAGTGGCCGGTGGCGAGCAGTACTTC. Protein sequence: CASSLVAGGEQYF.